The next 30 T cell receptor beta chains were all read from a single sample in a study of blood T cells in healthy people across ages. Alongside a J-beta primer mix, a sample-barcoded 5' primer served in a second PCR lasting roughly 6 to 11 cycles. In TCRdb, the 5' RACE reads were re-called with MiXCR into one record per CDR3 protein. The table records about 830,000 distinct CDR3 sequences, about three fifths of them present only once. What was sequenced was blood. The receptor set was obtained from a man aged 30 to 45 in good health.

This clonotype was counted once. The V and J genes are TRBV25-1 and TRBJ1-2; no reliable D call. This CDR3 region has 15 residues. Germline lookup yields CDR1 MGHDK and CDR2 SYGVNS. V lost 1 base, J lost 6 bases, and 15 bases lay in between. The chain's CDR3 is CASSESGWDRDGYTF. CDR3 sequence (DNA): TGTGCCAGCAGTGAATCGGGATGGGATCGGGATGGCTACACCTTC.

The gene calls are TRBV20-1 and TRBJ1-6, with 11 nucleotides matching TRBD1. The trim removed 6 bases at V and 5 bases at J, leaving 9 bases unmatched. Germline values: CDR1 DFQATT, CDR2 SNEGSKA (reference sequence). The CDR3 extends over 16 amino acids. CDR3 in amino acids: CSATTGTGGHNSPLHF. CDR3 nucleotide sequence: TGCAGTGCAACAACCGGGACAGGGGGTCATAATTCACCCCTCCACTTT.

This clonotype was recorded a few times. The gene calls are TRBV20-1 and TRBJ1-2; D may be TRBD1 (6 bases). The CDR3 extends over 11 amino acids. Germline V gene data show CDR1 as DFQATT and CDR2 as SNEGSKA (reference sequence). V shed 7 bases and J shed 2 bases, with 8 bases lying between them. CDR3 nucleotides: TGCAGTGGGGGGCAGAACTATGGCTACACCTTC. Translated, it gives CSGGQNYGYTF.

The chain has TRBV20-1 and TRBJ1-6; TRBD1 might be the D (5 bases). The CDR3 extends over 11 amino acids. The germline V and J ends were trimmed by 5 bases and 9 bases, with 8 bases remaining between them. In germline, CDR1 is DFQATT, CDR2 SNEGSKA (reference sequence). CDR3 residues: CSALGGSPLHF. CDR3 DNA: TGCAGTGCTCTCGGGGGTTCACCCCTCCACTTT.

The V gene is TRBV20-1, the J gene TRBJ2-7; 11 positions match TRBD2. Germline V gene sequence: CDR1 DFQATT, CDR2 SNEGSKA (reference sequence). V lost 6 bases to trimming and J lost 3 bases; unmatched junction nucleotides: 7. The CDR3 totals 14 residues. The CDR3 sequence: CSAELAGADYEQYF. The CDR3 DNA reads as TGCAGTGCGGAACTAGCGGGGGCAGACTACGAGCAGTACTTC.

Here the CDR3 reads CASRGQAFTDTQYF. The CDR3 nucleotides read TGTGCCAGCCGGGGACAGGCCTTCACAGATACGCAGTATTTT. The V and J genes are TRBV19 and TRBJ2-3; 8 bases line up with TRBD1. CDR1 and CDR2 (germline): LNHDA, SQIVND (reference sequence). The CDR3 sequence is 14 residues long. V was pared by 9 bases and J by 2 bases, with 7 bases of the junction left unmatched.

The chain recombines TRBV13 with TRBJ2-1, with D maybe TRBD2 (5 bases). Germline V gene lookup returns CDR1 PRHDT and CDR2 FYEKMQ (reference sequence). V gave up 3 bases and J gave up 12 bases, with 15 bases separating them. The CDR3 extends over 13 amino acids. In DNA form, the CDR3 reads TGTGCCAGCAGCTTCCGAGGGATGGATATGCAGTTCTTC. Its translation: CASSFRGMDMQFF.

V gene TRBV24-1 combines with J gene TRBJ2-2; a weak D match, TRBD1 (6 bases). The CDR3 is made up of 14 amino acids. Deletions cut 3 bases from V and 7 bases from J, with 11 bases between. Germline V gene lookup returns CDR1 KGHDR and CDR2 SFDVKD. CDR3 region: CATSDIQGRGELFF. CDR3 DNA: TGTGCCACCAGTGATATACAGGGTCGCGGGGAGCTGTTTTTT.

V gene TRBV20-1 combines with J gene TRBJ2-3, with D possibly TRBD2 on 6 matching bases. The V and J ends lost 6 bases and 5 bases respectively, with 21 bases between them. This CDR3 spans 15 amino acids. Germline V lookup: CDR1 DFQATT, CDR2 SNEGSKA (reference sequence). The CDR3 protein is CSAQPLAEVVDTQYF. The DNA for the CDR3 is TGCAGTGCCCAACCACTAGCAGAGGTGGTAGATACGCAGTATTTT.

The chain's CDR3 is CASSFSSLETQYF. Here the CDR3 DNA reads TGTGCCAGCAGCTTCAGCTCATTGGAGACCCAGTACTTC. V is TRBV5-5 and J is TRBJ2-4; no reliable D call. TRBJ2-5 explains the end of the DNA better; the J call may be wrong. The V gene's germline CDR1 is SGHKS and CDR2 YYEKEE (reference sequence). The CDR3 covers 13 residues.

This clonotype was detected a few times. This chain connects TRBV20-1 to TRBJ2-1, with 12 bases lining up with TRBD2. This CDR3 spans 15 amino acids. V lost 5 bases, J lost 2 bases, and 4 bases stayed unmatched. The germline V gene has CDR1 DFQATT and CDR2 SNEGSKA (reference sequence). The CDR3 sequence is CSAPSGRAAYNEQFF. For the CDR3, the DNA is TGCAGTGCTCCTAGCGGGAGGGCCGCCTACAATGAGCAGTTCTTC.

The rearrangement links TRBV5-1 to TRBJ2-5; weak D call: TRBD1 (5 bases). The DNA end is a closer match to TRBJ2-1, so the J assignment may be wrong. The CDR3 sequence is 17 residues long. CDR1 and CDR2 from the germline V gene are SGHRS and YFSETQ. The CDR3 DNA follows: TGCGCCAGCAGCTTGGCCCAGAGGATGACAGTCCAAGAGACCCAGTTCTTC. Residues: CASSLAQRMTVQETQFF.

DNA for the CDR3: TGCAGTGCTAGTGGCGGCAGGGCAACCTACGAGCAGTACTTC. The encoded protein is CSASGGRATYEQYF. The gene calls are TRBV20-1 and TRBJ2-7; the D gene is possibly TRBD1 (5 bases). The CDR3 is 14 residues long. V was clipped by 3 bases and J by 2 bases, with 14 bases between them. Germline CDR1 reads DFQATT; CDR2 reads SNEGSKA (reference sequence).

The chain employs TRBV4-3 and TRBJ2-1, with D possibly being TRBD2 (6 bases). Trimming shortened V by 0 bases and J by 10 bases, and 22 bases separated the two germline ends. This CDR3 has 17 residues. Looked up from germline, CDR1 is LGHNA and CDR2 is YSLEER. DNA for the CDR3: TGCGCCAGCAGCCAAGATATCGGGCGGACTACCTCCGGGGAGCAGTTCTTC. Its protein product is CASSQDIGRTTSGEQFF.

This rearrangement joins TRBV20-1 to TRBJ1-5; TRBD1 agrees at 7 bases. CDR3 size: 14 residues. V dropped 1 base and J dropped 7; count of bases not matched to a gene: 7. From germline, CDR1 is DFQATT and CDR2 SNEGSKA (reference sequence). CDR3 bases: TGCAGTGCTAGAGCCCAGGGGACAGTCCAGCCCCAGCATTTT. It translates to CSARAQGTVQPQHF.

This clonotype was seen a handful of times. The chain links TRBV6-6 to TRBJ2-4; TRBD2 aligns across 7 bases. Germline V gives CDR1 MNHNY, CDR2 SVGAGI (reference sequence). V shed 6 bases, J shed 6 bases, and the junction held 8 bases outside the gene matches. CDR3 length equals 14 residues. The CDR3 protein is CASRSLAGANIQYF. The CDR3 coding sequence is TGTGCCAGCAGGTCGCTCGCGGGAGCAAACATTCAGTACTTC.

This chain connects TRBV29-1 to TRBJ2-2; 7 bases match TRBD1. The CDR3 totals 15 residues. V gave up 1 base and J gave up 6 bases; unmatched junction bases: 8. Germline CDR1 and CDR2: SQVTM and ANQGSEA. The DNA of the CDR3 is TGCAGCGTTGAAGGGTTTGAGGGGGCGGCCGGGGAGCTGTTTTTT. It is translated as CSVEGFEGAAGELFF.

This clonotype was observed once. The chain employs TRBV28 and TRBJ2-7; D perhaps matches TRBD2 (7 bases). In germline, CDR1 is MDHEN, CDR2 SYDVKM. Trimming took 2 bases from V and 1 from J, leaving 15 bases between them. The CDR3 is 16 residues long. The CDR3 bases are TGTGCCAGCAGTTTAAGTTTCGGGGGGACATCCTACGAGCAGTACTTC. It specifies CASSLSFGGTSYEQYF.

The chain uses TRBV29-1 and TRBJ2-7, with D maybe TRBD1 (6 bases). Germline V gives CDR1 SQVTM, CDR2 ANQGSEA. This CDR3 is 13 amino acids long. V was cut by 0 bases and J by 0 bases, with 6 bases left in between. As DNA, the CDR3 is TGCAGCGTTGAAGAACAGGGCTCCTACGAGCAGTACTTC. This gives the protein CSVEEQGSYEQYF.

This clonotype was recorded a few times. V is TRBV7-9 and J is TRBJ1-6, with D unclear. Germline V gene lookup returns CDR1 SEHNR and CDR2 FQNEAQ (reference sequence). The V and J ends lost 1 base and 9 bases respectively, with 7 bases between them. The CDR3 spans 13 residues. CDR3 nucleotide sequence: TGTGCCAGCAGCTTAGGTGACCTTTCACCCCTCCACTTT. Translation: CASSLGDLSPLHF.

The chain has TRBV6-1 and TRBJ2-1; TRBD2 agrees at 7 bases. This CDR3 spans 16 amino acids. Trimming at V came to 3 bases and at J to 0 bases, leaving 5 bases not matched to a gene. Germline CDR1 is MNHNS and CDR2 is SASEGT. Written as DNA, the CDR3 is TGTGCCAGCAGTGATCTGGGGGGGAGCTCCTACAATGAGCAGTTCTTC. Its protein product is CASSDLGGSSYNEQFF.

J is TRBJ1-1 and V is TRBV7-9; weak D call: TRBD1 (5 bases). The CDR3 consists of 15 residues. V lost 1 base, J lost 1 base, and 10 bases lay in between. Germline assignment: CDR1 SEHNR and CDR2 FQNEAQ (reference sequence). CDR3 loop: CASSLELTGNTEAFF. CDR3 in DNA: TGTGCCAGCAGCTTAGAACTAACAGGGAACACTGAAGCTTTCTTT.

This sequence joins TRBV29-1 and TRBJ2-3; no firm D call. V was shortened by 5 bases and J by 4 bases, with 13 bases between the two germline ends. This CDR3 comprises 13 residues. The germline CDR1 and CDR2 sequences are SQVTM and ANQGSEA. CDR3 nucleotides: TGCAGCGTTTACGGAGACCGGGCAGATACGCAGTATTTT. Its translation: CSVYGDRADTQYF.

The genes are TRBV12-3 or TRBV12-4 and TRBJ2-3, with D hard to call. Trimming cost V 0 bases and J 12 bases, with 7 bases left between them. The CDR3 consists of 11 residues. The CDR3 region is CASSLAGLQYF. The DNA for the CDR3 is TGTGCCAGCAGTTTAGCGGGTCTCCAGTATTTT.

The chain joins TRBV7-2 to TRBJ2-6; D perhaps matches TRBD2 (5 bases). Germline CDR1 reads SGHTA; CDR2 reads FQGNSA. The CDR3 spans 17 residues. V lost 5 bases to trimming and J lost 0 bases, with 14 bases between them. The CDR3 sequence is CASSLETGFSGANVLTF. CDR3 DNA: TGTGCCAGCAGCCTTGAGACGGGGTTCTCTGGGGCCAACGTCCTGACTTTC.

A few counts support this clonotype. The CDR3 DNA reads TGCAGTGCCCTCAGCGGCTACACCTTC. Translation gives CSALSGYTF. The gene calls are TRBV20-1 and TRBJ1-2; no firm D call. CDR3 size: 9 residues. Trimming took off 6 bases at V and 8 bases at J, with 7 bases between the two ends. CDR1 DFQATT and CDR2 SNEGSKA come from the germline V gene (reference sequence).

CDR3 region: CASSVGDRTYEQYF. The CDR3 coding sequence is TGTGCCAGCAGCGTAGGGGACAGGACCTACGAGCAGTACTTC. This chain uses TRBV9 with TRBJ2-7; 8 bases match TRBD1. This CDR3 comprises 14 residues. Germline V gives CDR1 SGDLS, CDR2 YYNGEE. The ends lost 0 bases at V and 2 bases at J; junction bases unmatched: 1.

The chain recombines TRBV7-2 with TRBJ1-1; weak D call: TRBD1 (6 bases). The CDR3 spans 13 residues. Germline lookup yields CDR1 SGHTA and CDR2 FQGNSA. Trimming pared 5 bases from V and 5 bases from J, leaving 12 bases between. This chain's CDR3 is CASSGGGWTEAFF. For the CDR3, the DNA is TGTGCCAGCAGCGGAGGGGGATGGACTGAAGCTTTCTTT.

The chain recombines TRBV4-1 with TRBJ1-5; D not certain. V was clipped by 0 bases and J by 1 base, with 13 bases between them. CDR3 length: 17 amino acids. The germline V gene has CDR1 MGHRA and CDR2 YSYEKL. This chain's CDR3 is CASSQEGRPGSNQPQHF. As DNA, the CDR3 is TGCGCCAGCAGCCAAGAGGGGAGGCCGGGGAGCAATCAGCCCCAGCATTTT.

For the CDR3, the DNA is TGTGCCAGCGATTCCTACGAGCAGTACTTC. This gives the protein CASDSYEQYF. This rearrangement joins TRBV21-1 to TRBJ2-7. TRBV21-1 is an annotated pseudogene. There are 10 residues in the CDR3.